A single sample gave rise to the 24 T cell receptor beta chains below, sequenced in a study of cytomegalovirus exposure and HLA in healthy donors. The PCR contained 60 Vbeta and 13 Jbeta primers. Sequencing was performed with immunoSEQ multiplex PCR; in TCRdb, only in-frame clones are kept and a portion is missing. The sample includes about 50,000 clones. The sequenced material came from PBMCs. Receptors were obtained from a man younger than 35 in good health and CMV-seropositive.

This sequence joins TRBV12-5 and TRBJ2-3, with TRBD2 identical over 12 bases. CDR1 and CDR2 from the germline V gene are LGHNT and FRNRAP. This CDR3 spans 16 amino acids. The V and J ends lost 8 bases and 4 bases, in that order; junction bases with no gene match: 10. The CDR3 region has the DNA TGTGCTAGTTTTCCCCCTAGCGGGAGGGGGTCAGATACGCAGTATTTT. Its protein product is CASFPPSGRGSDTQYF.

The chain employs TRBV5-1 and TRBJ1-5; 7 nucleotides line up with TRBD1. Germline V gene data show CDR1 as SGHRS and CDR2 as YFSETQ. The ends lost 4 bases at V and 6 bases at J; junction bases unmatched: 10. This CDR3 spans 15 amino acids. CDR3 coding DNA: TGCGCCAGCAGCCCCACGGGACAGAAGGGTCAGCCCCAGCATTTT. Its protein product is CASSPTGQKGQPQHF.

Considering frequency, this clone is medium-sized (0.01 to 0.1%). V gene TRBV25-1 combines with J gene TRBJ1-1; possibly TRBD1 for D (6 bases). V shed 6 bases and J shed 8 bases, with 16 bases lying between them. The germline gives CDR1 MGHDK, CDR2 SYGVNS. The CDR3 loop spans 13 amino acids. The CDR3 region is CASRRGGAAEAFF. CDR3 sequence (DNA): TGTGCCAGCAGGCGGGGGGGCGCGGCAGAAGCTTTCTTT.

This rearrangement joins TRBV10-2 to TRBJ2-1; 9 bases match TRBD2. Germline V gives CDR1 WSHSY, CDR2 SAAADI. The CDR3 runs to 14 residues. Trimming at V came to 6 bases and at J to 3 bases, leaving 3 bases not matched to a gene. The DNA for the CDR3 is TGCGCCAGCAGGAGCGGGAGGAGCTACAATGAGCAGTTCTTC. Protein product: CASRSGRSYNEQFF.

The J gene is TRBJ1-2, the V gene TRBV9; maybe TRBD1 (6 bases). Trimming took 3 bases from V and 4 from J, leaving 16 bases between them. This CDR3 has 15 amino acids. Germline CDR1 is SGDLS and CDR2 is YYNGEE. CDR3 loop: CASSASGTRPYGYTF. The CDR3 DNA reads TGTGCCAGCAGCGCCTCCGGGACACGTCCCTATGGCTACACCTTC.

The CDR3 nucleotides are TGTGCCAGTACCCCCGTTATGCGCACTGAAGCTTTCTTT. This sequence encodes CASTPVMRTEAFF. V is TRBV19 and J is TRBJ1-1; D unclear. V was cut by 7 bases and J by 4 bases, with 13 bases left in between. The CDR3 spans 13 residues. The V gene's germline CDR1 is LNHDA and CDR2 SQIVND (reference sequence). Full variable domain (outside the CDR3, taken from reference TRBV19 and TRBJ1-1): DGGITQSPKYLFRKEGQNVTLSCEQNLNHDAMYWYRQDPGQGLRLIYYSQIVNDFQKGDIAEGYSVSREKKESFPLTVTSAQKNPTAFYLCASTPVMRTEAFFGQGTRLTVV.

The CDR3 spells CSVEDKRGQTGANVLTF. In nucleotides, the CDR3 is TGCAGCGTTGAAGATAAAAGGGGGCAAACCGGGGCCAACGTCCTGACTTTC. This chain uses TRBV29-1 with TRBJ2-6, with 7 nucleotides matching TRBD1. The CDR3 loop spans 17 amino acids. Germline loops: CDR1 SQVTM, CDR2 ANQGSEA. Trimming took 0 bases from V and 4 from J; bases not matched to a gene: 9.

The V and J genes are TRBV29-1 and TRBJ1-1, with 7 bases that match TRBD1. The CDR3 extends over 14 amino acids. Per the germline V gene, CDR1 is SQVTM and CDR2 is ANQGSEA. The trim removed 4 bases at V and 6 bases at J, leaving 11 bases unmatched. CDR3 residues: CSVVGSGGIAEAFF. The DNA of the CDR3 is TGCAGCGTTGTAGGGTCAGGGGGAATTGCTGAAGCTTTCTTT. The variable domain in full, completed from reference TRBV29-1 and TRBJ1-1, reads SAVISQKPSRDICQRGTSLTIQCQVDSQVTMMFWYRQQPGQSLTLIATANQGSEATYESGFVIDKFPISRPNLTFSTLTVSNMSPEDSSIYLCSVVGSGGIAEAFFGQGTRLTVV.

The rearrangement links TRBV5-1 to TRBJ1-4; D is unresolved. The CDR3 is 16 amino acids. Per the germline V gene, CDR1 is SGHRS and CDR2 is YFSETQ. Trimming shortened V by 0 bases and J by 0 bases, and 9 bases separated the two germline ends. The CDR3 loop is CASSLAGGTTNEKLFF. In DNA form, the CDR3 reads TGCGCCAGCAGCTTGGCCGGAGGGACAACTAATGAAAAACTGTTTTTT.

The rearrangement links TRBV23-1 to TRBJ2-5, with 15 bases aligning to TRBD2. TRBV23-1 carries the ORF label, with uncertain function. The V and J ends lost 2 bases and 5 bases, in that order; junction bases with no gene match: 9. CDR3 length: 18 residues. CDR3 nucleotides: TGCGCCAGCAGTCAACCAGGACTAGCGGGAGGGCCTATGGAGACCCAGTACTTC. Translating it yields CASSQPGLAGGPMETQYF.

The V gene is TRBV19, the J gene TRBJ2-1; the match to TRBD1 covers 9 bases. The germline CDR1 and CDR2 sequences are LNHDA and SQIVND (reference sequence). The CDR3 length is 12 residues. After removal of 10 bases from V and 7 bases from J, the junction contained 5 bases not matched to a gene. The CDR3 DNA is TGTGCCACCCAAGGACAGGGGAATGAGCAGTTCTTC. This translates into CATQGQGNEQFF.

The chain couples TRBV13 to TRBJ2-2; 9 bases agree with TRBD1. CDR1 PRHDT and CDR2 FYEKMQ come from the germline V gene (reference sequence). CDR3 length: 16 amino acids. The J segment lost 4 bases and the V segment lost 4 bases, leaving 7 bases of the junction unmatched. The CDR3 bases are TGTGCCAGCAGCTACACAGGGGGCATGGGCACCGGGGAGCTGTTTTTT. Translated, it gives CASSYTGGMGTGELFF.

Here the CDR3 DNA reads TGTGCCAGCAGCTTGGGGGAGGGGGAGCAGTACTTC. Amino acids: CASSLGEGEQYF. This rearrangement joins TRBV5-4 to TRBJ2-5; D is perhaps TRBD2 (7 bases). V was pared by 0 bases and J by 11 bases, with 11 bases between. The CDR3 is 12 amino acids. Germline-derived CDR1 and CDR2 are SGHNT and YYREEE (reference sequence).

With regard to this clone: Compared with germline, one end of the junction differs, possibly owing to a read error. The V call is TRBV7-8, the J call TRBJ1-1; D is possibly TRBD1 (6 bases). The germline V gene encodes CDR1 SGHVS and CDR2 FQNEAQ. This CDR3 has 17 amino acids. DNA for the CDR3: TGTGCCAGTAGCTTATACGGGTCGGAACAGGGAAAAACTGAAGCTTTCTTT. It is translated as CASSLYGSEQGKTEAFF.

The V and J genes are TRBV2 and TRBJ1-1; tentative D call: TRBD1 (6 bases). The germline V gene has CDR1 SNHLY and CDR2 FYNNEI. This CDR3 has 14 amino acids. The V gene lost 4 bases and the J gene lost 6 bases, with 15 bases spanning the gap. The CDR3 sequence is CASSAAEQGAEAFF. CDR3 sequence (DNA): TGTGCCAGCAGTGCGGCCGAACAGGGCGCTGAAGCTTTCTTT. Using reference TRBV2 and TRBJ1-1 for the parts outside the CDR3, the full variable domain is EPEVTQTPSHQVTQMGQEVILRCVPISNHLYFYWYRQILGQKVEFLVSFYNNEISEKSEIFDDQFSVERPDGSNFTLKIRSTKLEDSAMYFCASSAAEQGAEAFFGQGTRLTVV.

The gene calls are TRBV19 and TRBJ1-2; possible D gene TRBD1, 5 bases. Germline values: CDR1 LNHDA, CDR2 SQIVND (reference sequence). V lost 5 bases and J 8 bases, leaving 24 bases between the germline ends. The length of the CDR3 is 16 residues. DNA for the CDR3: TGTGCCAGTAGTCGCCAGGGCAGAGATCGTCACGAGGGCTACACCTTC. Translation: CASSRQGRDRHEGYTF.

This sequence joins TRBV11-3 and TRBJ1-2, with D possibly being TRBD1 (5 bases). V was clipped by 1 base and J by 12 bases, with 18 bases between them. The CDR3 spans 14 residues. Per germline, CDR1 SGHNT and CDR2 YENEEA. CDR3 nucleotide sequence: TGTGCCAGCAGCTTAGGAGGGCCGGGGGTAAGGGACACCTTC. Encoded protein: CASSLGGPGVRDTF.

This chain uses TRBV18 with TRBJ2-3; D is perhaps TRBD1 (5 bases). Germline V CDR1 and CDR2: KGHSH, LQKENI. Trimming took off 0 bases at V and 1 base at J, with 11 bases between the two ends. This CDR3 comprises 16 residues. The CDR3 region has the DNA TGTGCCAGCTCACCACCAGGCAGGGTGGGCACAGATACGCAGTATTTT. It translates to CASSPPGRVGTDTQYF.

This chain joins TRBV25-1 and TRBJ1-1, with 10 bases identical to TRBD1. V trimming: 4 bases; J trimming: 4 bases; junction bases outside the gene matches: 12. The CDR3 length is 17 residues. Germline assignment: CDR1 MGHDK and CDR2 SYGVNS. The CDR3 reads CASSVILRGTGVTEAFF. DNA for the CDR3: TGTGCCAGCAGTGTCATCCTGAGAGGGACAGGGGTCACTGAAGCTTTCTTT.

The V gene is TRBV2, the J gene TRBJ2-3; 10 bases match TRBD2. V was pared by 0 bases and J by 8 bases, with 8 bases of the junction left unmatched. CDR3 length: 16 residues. Germline values: CDR1 SNHLY, CDR2 FYNNEI. In DNA form, the CDR3 reads TGTGCCAGCAGTGAAGCGCCCGGCAGACTAGCGGGTACGCAGTATTTT. This gives the protein CASSEAPGRLAGTQYF.

The gene calls are TRBV15 and TRBJ1-2, with 8 bases aligning to TRBD1. The germline gives CDR1 LNHNV, CDR2 YYDKDF (reference sequence). V was pared by 1 base and J by 0 bases, with 7 bases of the junction left unmatched. This CDR3 spans 17 amino acids. The CDR3: CATSRGGGTGPNYGYTF. The CDR3 DNA is TGTGCCACCAGCAGAGGGGGAGGGACAGGACCTAACTATGGCTACACCTTC.

The V gene is TRBV11-3, the J gene TRBJ2-3, with TRBD2 matching 14 bases. This CDR3 contains 16 residues. Germline trimming cut 1 base from V and 3 bases from J; bases unmatched to any gene: 0. Germline CDR1 is SGHNT and CDR2 is YENEEA. The CDR3 spells CASSLGTSGRTDTQYF. The CDR3 nucleotides read TGTGCCAGCAGCTTAGGGACTAGCGGGAGGACAGATACGCAGTATTTT.

The V gene is TRBV6-6, the J gene TRBJ1-2; 9 bases are a match to TRBD1. J lost 4 bases, V lost 5 bases, and 8 bases had no gene match. The CDR3 is 15 amino acids. CDR1 is MNHNY and CDR2 is SVGAGI in the germline V gene (reference sequence). Here the CDR3 DNA reads TGTGCCAGCAGTCTCCGGGACAGGGCCTCCTATGGCTACACCTTC. As protein: CASSLRDRASYGYTF.

This rearrangement joins TRBV7-9 to TRBJ2-5, with 8 bases identical to TRBD2. The CDR3 has 16 amino acids. V shed 2 bases, J shed 5 bases, and the junction held 10 bases outside the gene matches. The germline gives CDR1 SEHNR, CDR2 FQNEAQ (reference sequence). The CDR3 DNA follows: TGTGCCAGCAGCTTATACCCCGGGACTAGTATGGAGACCCAGTACTTC. Translating gives CASSLYPGTSMETQYF.